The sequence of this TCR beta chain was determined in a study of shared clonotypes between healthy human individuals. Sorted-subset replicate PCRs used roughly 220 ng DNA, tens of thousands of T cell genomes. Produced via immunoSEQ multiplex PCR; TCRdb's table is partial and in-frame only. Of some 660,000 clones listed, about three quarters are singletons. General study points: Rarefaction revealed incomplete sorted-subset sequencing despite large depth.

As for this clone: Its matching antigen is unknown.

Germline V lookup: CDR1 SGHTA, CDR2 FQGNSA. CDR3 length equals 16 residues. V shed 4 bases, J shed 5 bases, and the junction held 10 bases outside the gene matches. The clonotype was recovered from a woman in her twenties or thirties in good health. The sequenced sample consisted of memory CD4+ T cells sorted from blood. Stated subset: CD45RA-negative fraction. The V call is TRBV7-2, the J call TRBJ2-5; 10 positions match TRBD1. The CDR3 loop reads CASSSSGTGVRETQYF. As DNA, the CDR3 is TGTGCCAGCAGCTCCTCAGGGACAGGGGTGCGGGAGACCCAGTACTTC.